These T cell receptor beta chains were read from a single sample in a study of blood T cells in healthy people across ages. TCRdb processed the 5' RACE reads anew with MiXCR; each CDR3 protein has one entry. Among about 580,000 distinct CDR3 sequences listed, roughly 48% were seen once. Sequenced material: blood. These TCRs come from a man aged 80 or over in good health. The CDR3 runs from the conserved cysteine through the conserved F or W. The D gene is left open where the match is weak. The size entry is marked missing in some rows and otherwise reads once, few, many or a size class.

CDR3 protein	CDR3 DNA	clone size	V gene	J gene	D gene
CAIAPGGTTDTQYF	TGTGCCATTGCCCCGGGGGGAACCACAGATACGCAGTATTTT	-	TRBV30	TRBJ2-3	TRBD2
CAISGPGDAYGYTF	TGCGCCATCAGTGGCCCAGGGGACGCCTATGGCTACACCTTC	-	TRBV10-3	TRBJ1-2	-
CASRSTGNTEAFF	TGTGCCAGCAGGTCCACAGGGAACACTGAAGCTTTCTTT	few	TRBV12-3/TRBV12-4	TRBJ1-1	-
CASSRQGCETQYF	TGTGCCAGCAGCAGACAGGGATGCGAGACCCAGTACTTC	-	TRBV3-1	TRBJ2-5	TRBD1
CASSLGAGYPSEETQYF	TGTGCCAGCAGCTTAGGGGCAGGCTACCCTTCCGAAGAGACCCAGTACTTC	-	TRBV11-3	TRBJ2-5	-
CASSGSDRVADTQYF	TGCGCCAGCAGCGGATCGGACAGGGTAGCAGATACGCAGTATTTT	-	TRBV5-1	TRBJ2-3	TRBD1
CASSPTGVLIEKLFF	TGTGCCAGCAGTCCGACCGGGGTCTTAATCGAAAAACTGTTTTTT	-	TRBV27	TRBJ1-4	-
CASSAEGYEQYF	TGTGCCAGCAGTGCCGAGGGTTACGAGCAGTACTTC	-	TRBV2	TRBJ2-7	-
CASSESPGQGINEQFF	TGTGCCAGCAGTGAGTCCCCGGGACAGGGAATCAATGAGCAGTTCTTC	-	TRBV6-4	TRBJ2-1	TRBD1
CASSVSETYEQYF	TGTGCCAGCAGTGTCAGTGAGACCTACGAGCAGTACTTC	-	TRBV25-1	TRBJ2-7	-
CASRGDGRMFF	TGTGCCAGCAGGGGGGACGGTCGGATGTTTTTT	-	TRBV12-3/TRBV12-4	TRBJ1-4	-
CASSWTSGGTFSGANVLTF	TGTGCCAGCAGCTGGACTAGCGGGGGGACTTTTTCTGGGGCCAACGTCCTGACTTTC	few	TRBV7-9	TRBJ2-6	TRBD2
CASSLMGQGATNEKLFF	TGCGCCAGCAGCTTGATGGGACAGGGGGCAACTAATGAAAAACTGTTTTTT	few	TRBV5-1	TRBJ1-4	TRBD1
CASSRHLGATEAFF	TGTGCCAGCAGTAGACATTTGGGAGCGACTGAAGCTTTCTTT	-	TRBV6-2/TRBV6-3	TRBJ1-1	-
CASSLFGRTEAFF	TGTGCCAGCAGCTTATTTGGGCGAACTGAAGCTTTCTTT	-	TRBV7-8	TRBJ1-1	-
CSASGLVKFYEQYF	TGCAGTGCTTCAGGACTGGTAAAGTTCTACGAGCAGTACTTC	few	TRBV20-1	TRBJ2-7	-
CSASPGALNSPLHF	TGCAGTGCTAGCCCCGGGGCCTTGAATTCACCCCTCCACTTT	few	TRBV20-1	TRBJ1-6	-
CASSQVRSGDPFNEQFF	TGTGCCAGCAGCCAAGTTAGAAGCGGGGATCCTTTCAATGAGCAGTTCTTC	-	TRBV4-2	TRBJ2-1	TRBD2
CASSLALRAPLHF	TGTGCCAGCAGCTTAGCCCTCAGGGCGCCCCTCCACTTT	-	TRBV7-2	TRBJ1-6	-
CASSAIGLAGGLKSSDTQYF	TGTGCCAGCAGCGCCATAGGACTAGCGGGGGGCCTTAAATCTTCTGATACGCAGTATTTT	-	TRBV9	TRBJ2-3	TRBD2
CSAARQGRFRNTIYF	TGCAGTGCTGCCCGACAGGGGAGATTTCGGAACACCATATATTTT	-	TRBV20-1	TRBJ1-3	TRBD1
CASSLVAAGREQYF	TGTGCCAGCAGCTTAGTGGCGGCGGGGCGCGAGCAGTACTTC	-	TRBV7-2	TRBJ2-7	-
CASSFAGREWETQYF	TGTGCCAGCAGCTTCGCCGGGCGGGAGTGGGAGACCCAGTACTTC	-	TRBV7-2	TRBJ2-5	TRBD2
CAWSLGGEQFF	TGTGCCTGGAGCCTCGGAGGGGAGCAGTTCTTC	-	TRBV30	TRBJ2-1	-
CASSQKLAGNEQFF	TGTGCCAGCAGCCAGAAACTAGCGGGGAATGAGCAGTTCTTC	-	TRBV4-2	TRBJ2-1	TRBD2
CATSIGLATQETQYF	TGTGCCACCAGCATTGGACTAGCGACCCAAGAGACCCAGTACTTC	-	TRBV15	TRBJ2-5	TRBD2
CSAPPREDSYNEQFF	TGCAGTGCGCCACCGCGGGAGGACTCCTACAATGAGCAGTTCTTC	-	TRBV20-1	TRBJ2-1	TRBD2
CASTKQGHTEAFF	TGTGCCAGCACCAAACAGGGGCACACTGAAGCTTTCTTT	-	TRBV12-3/TRBV12-4	TRBJ1-1	TRBD1
CASSEDRGGGTIYNSPLHF	TGTGCCAGCAGCGAGGACAGGGGCGGGGGAACCATCTATAATTCACCCCTCCACTTT	-	TRBV7-6	TRBJ1-6	TRBD1
CASSIPGQGTDTQYF	TGTGCCAGCAGCATTCCGGGACAGGGGACAGATACGCAGTATTTT	many	TRBV6-6	TRBJ2-3	TRBD1
CASSRERREKLFF	TGTGCCAGCAGCAGGGAACGCAGAGAAAAACTGTTTTTT	-	TRBV12-3/TRBV12-4	TRBJ1-4	-
CSATGALSGTPLHF	TGCAGTGCTACCGGGGCACTATCAGGCACACCCCTCCACTTT	few	TRBV20-1	TRBJ1-6	-
CASSRDRRSSGANVLTF	TGTGCCAGCAGCCGCGATCGTAGGAGCTCTGGGGCCAACGTCCTGACTTTC	-	TRBV6-2/TRBV6-3	TRBJ2-6	-